The T cell receptor beta chain described here comes from a study of blood T cell repertoires in COVID-19. CDR3 size: 11 residues. Trimming took 5 bases from V and 5 from J, leaving 6 bases between them. Germline V gene sequence: CDR1 KGHDR, CDR2 SFDVKD. Libraries were prepared by immunoSEQ multiplex PCR; TCRdb keeps only in-frame clonotypes and omits some of them. Of hundreds of thousands of clones detected, roughly 84% appear once; the ten largest clones hold 6.8%. The receptor was derived from a woman aged 40 to 50 who had recovered from COVID-19. The specimen was PBMCs or T cells enriched from blood (not recorded which). V and J are TRBV24-1 and TRBJ2-7, with D uncertain. This CDR3 is CATSVTDEQYF. CDR3 DNA sequence: TGTGCCACCAGTGTCACGGACGAGCAGTACTTC.